This TCR beta chain was observed in a study of CD8+CD57+ T cells in acquired aplastic anemia. Unmatched junction bases numbered 9, after V lost 8 bases and J lost 4 bases. The germline V gene has CDR1 DFQATT and CDR2 SNEGSKA (reference sequence). CDR3 length equals 13 residues. This clonotype was counted many times. Template material for TCR beta VDJ and CDR3 profiling consisted of genomic DNA. MiXCR was run by TCRdb on the reads, yielding one entry per CDR3 protein. The repertoire holds about 190,000 distinct CDR3 sequences, 54% seen once, with about a sixth in the top ten. This clonotype was sampled from a human donor in good health, serving as a control. This sequence joins TRBV20-1 and TRBJ2-3; 7 bases line up with TRBD1. The sequenced sample consisted of sorted CD4+, CD8+, or CD8+CD57+ T cells (not recorded which) from PBMCs. DNA for the CDR3: TGCAGTCATTCCAGGGGGATCGCAGATACGCAGTATTTT. It encodes CSHSRGIADTQYF.